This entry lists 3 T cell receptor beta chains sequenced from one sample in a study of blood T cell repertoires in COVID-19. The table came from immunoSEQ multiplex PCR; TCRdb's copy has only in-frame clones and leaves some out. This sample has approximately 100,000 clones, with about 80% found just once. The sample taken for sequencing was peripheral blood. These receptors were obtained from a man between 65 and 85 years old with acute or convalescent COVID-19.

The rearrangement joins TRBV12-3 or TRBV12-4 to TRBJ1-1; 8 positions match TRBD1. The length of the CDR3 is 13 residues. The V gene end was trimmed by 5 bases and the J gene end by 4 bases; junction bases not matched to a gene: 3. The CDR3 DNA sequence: TGTGCCAGCAGTCGTACAGGGGGCACTGAAGCTTTCTTT. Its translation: CASSRTGGTEAFF.

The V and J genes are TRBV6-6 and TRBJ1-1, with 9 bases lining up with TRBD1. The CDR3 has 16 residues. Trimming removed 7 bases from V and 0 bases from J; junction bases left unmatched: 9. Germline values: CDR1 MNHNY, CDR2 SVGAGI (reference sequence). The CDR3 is CASTNSRDRVNTEAFF. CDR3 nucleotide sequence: TGTGCCAGCACCAACAGCCGGGACAGGGTGAACACTGAAGCTTTCTTT.

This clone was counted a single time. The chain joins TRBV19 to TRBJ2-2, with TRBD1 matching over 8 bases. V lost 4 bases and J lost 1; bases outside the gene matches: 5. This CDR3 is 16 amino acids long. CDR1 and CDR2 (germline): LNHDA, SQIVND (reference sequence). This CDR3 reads CASSKTGTGNTGELFF. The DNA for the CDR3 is TGTGCCAGTAGTAAGACCGGGACAGGGAACACCGGGGAGCTGTTTTTT.